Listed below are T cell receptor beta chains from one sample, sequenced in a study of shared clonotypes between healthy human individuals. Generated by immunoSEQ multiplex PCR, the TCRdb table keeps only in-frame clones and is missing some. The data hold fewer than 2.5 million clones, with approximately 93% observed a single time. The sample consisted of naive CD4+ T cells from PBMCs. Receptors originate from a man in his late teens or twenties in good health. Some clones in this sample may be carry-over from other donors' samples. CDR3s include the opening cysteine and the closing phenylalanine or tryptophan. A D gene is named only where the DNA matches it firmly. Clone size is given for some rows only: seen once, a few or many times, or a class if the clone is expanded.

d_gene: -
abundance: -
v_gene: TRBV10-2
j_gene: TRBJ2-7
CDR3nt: TGCGCCAGCAGCGCGGGACTCGCCTACGAGCAGTACTTC
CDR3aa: CASSAGLAYEQYF

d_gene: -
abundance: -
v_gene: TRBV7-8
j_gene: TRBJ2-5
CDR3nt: TGTGCCAGCAGCCCACGGACAGGGAGGGAAGAGACCCAGTACTTC
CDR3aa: CASSPRTGREETQYF

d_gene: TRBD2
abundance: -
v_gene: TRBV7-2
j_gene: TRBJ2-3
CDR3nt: TGTGCCAGCAGAGGGGGGACTAGTACGCAGTATTTT
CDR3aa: CASRGGTSTQYF

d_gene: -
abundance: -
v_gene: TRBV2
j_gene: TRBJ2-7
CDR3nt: TGTGCCAGCAGGCAAACTAGCAGCGAGCAGTACTTC
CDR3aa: CASRQTSSEQYF

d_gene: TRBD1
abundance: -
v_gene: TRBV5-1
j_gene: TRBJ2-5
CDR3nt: TGCGCCAGCAGCAGAACAGGGGACAAAGAGACCCAGTACTTC
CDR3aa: CASSRTGDKETQYF

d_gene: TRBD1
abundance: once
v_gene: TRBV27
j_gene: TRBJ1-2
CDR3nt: TGTGCCAGCAGGCGAGTTCCGGGACAGGGGGTTGGCTACACCTTC
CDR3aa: CASRRVPGQGVGYTF

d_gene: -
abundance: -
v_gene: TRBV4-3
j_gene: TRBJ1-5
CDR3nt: TGCGCCAGCAGCGAGACAGAGGACCTGGCGGATCAGCCCCAGCATTTT
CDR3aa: CASSETEDLADQPQHF

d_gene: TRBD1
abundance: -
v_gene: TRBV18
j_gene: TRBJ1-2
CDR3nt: TGTGCCAGCTCACCATTGGAAGGGGGCGGCGTGATCTATGGCTACACCTTC
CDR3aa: CASSPLEGGGVIYGYTF

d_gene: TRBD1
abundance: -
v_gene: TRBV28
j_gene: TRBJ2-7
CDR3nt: TGTGCCAGCAGTTTTCTGGGACAGTGGCACTTC
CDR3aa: CASSFLGQWHF

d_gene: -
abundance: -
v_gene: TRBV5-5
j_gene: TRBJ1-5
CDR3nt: TGTGCCAGCAGCTTGCGACTGGATAGCAATCAGCCCCAGCATTTT
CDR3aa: CASSLRLDSNQPQHF

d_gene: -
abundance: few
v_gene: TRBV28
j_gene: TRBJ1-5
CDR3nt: TGTGCCAGCAGTTTAAGGTGGGATGGTCAGCCCCAGCATTTT
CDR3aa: CASSLRWDGQPQHF

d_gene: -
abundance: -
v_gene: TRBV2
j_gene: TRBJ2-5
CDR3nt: TGTGCCAGTCAGTACCAAGAGACCCAGTACTTC
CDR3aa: CASQYQETQYF

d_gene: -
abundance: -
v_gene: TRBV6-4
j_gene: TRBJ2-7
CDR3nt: TGTGCCAGCAGTGGGCGGCGGTGCGTGGGGGATGGGCAGTACTTC
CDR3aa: CASSGRRCVGDGQYF

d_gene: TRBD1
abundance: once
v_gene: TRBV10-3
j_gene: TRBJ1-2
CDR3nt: TGTGCCATCAGTGCCTCGGACAGGGGAAGTGGTGGCTACACCTTC
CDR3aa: CAISASDRGSGGYTF

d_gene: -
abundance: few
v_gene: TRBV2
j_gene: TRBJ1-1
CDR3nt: TGTGCCAGCATGAAAGCCCGGGGGCTGGTGAACACTGAAGCTTTCTTT
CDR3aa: CASMKARGLVNTEAFF

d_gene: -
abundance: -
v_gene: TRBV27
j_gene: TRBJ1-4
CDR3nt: TGTGCCAGCAGTTCCTCCCAGAGTGGTGAAAAACTGTTTTTT
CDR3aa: CASSSSQSGEKLFF

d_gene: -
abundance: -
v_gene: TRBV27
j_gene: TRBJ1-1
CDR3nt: TGTGCCAGCAGTCCTCGGACACTAATGAACACTGAAGCTTTCTTT
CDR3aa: CASSPRTLMNTEAFF

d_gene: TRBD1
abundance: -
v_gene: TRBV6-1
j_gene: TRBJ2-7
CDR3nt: TGTGCCAGCTACGTTCGGGACAGGGGCTACGAGCAGTACTTC
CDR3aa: CASYVRDRGYEQYF

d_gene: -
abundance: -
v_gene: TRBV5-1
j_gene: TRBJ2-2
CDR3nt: TGCGCCAGCAGCCCCTCCCTAGGGGGGGGGCCCGGGGAGCTGTTTTTT
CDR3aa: CASSPSLGGGPGELFF

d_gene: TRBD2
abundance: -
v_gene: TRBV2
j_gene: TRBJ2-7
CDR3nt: TGTGCCAGCAGTGAGAGGGGGACTAGCGGGGTCGAGCAGTACTTC
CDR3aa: CASSERGTSGVEQYF

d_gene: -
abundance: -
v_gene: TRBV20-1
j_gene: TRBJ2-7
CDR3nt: TGCAGTGCTATTGGTCCCTACGAGCAGTACTTC
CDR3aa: CSAIGPYEQYF

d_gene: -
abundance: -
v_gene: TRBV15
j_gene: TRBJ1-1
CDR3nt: TGTGCCACCAGCAGAGATCTGGAGGCTGAAGCTTTCTTT
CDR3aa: CATSRDLEAEAFF

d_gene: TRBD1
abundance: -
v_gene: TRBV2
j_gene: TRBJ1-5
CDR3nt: TGTGCCAGCAGCCCCGGACAGGGAGACAATCAGCCCCAGCATTTT
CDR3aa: CASSPGQGDNQPQHF

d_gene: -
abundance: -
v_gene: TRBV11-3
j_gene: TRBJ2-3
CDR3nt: TGTGCCAGCAGCTTAGAAGGGATGGGACGAGATAAAGATACGCAGTATTTT
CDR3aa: CASSLEGMGRDKDTQYF

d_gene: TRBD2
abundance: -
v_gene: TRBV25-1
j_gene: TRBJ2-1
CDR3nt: TGTGCCAGCAGTGAATATTCGCGGGAGTTGGTGTTCTTC
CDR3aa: CASSEYSRELVFF

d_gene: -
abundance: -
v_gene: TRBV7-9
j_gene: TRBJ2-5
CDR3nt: TGTGCCAGCAGCTTATCATCTTCAGAGACCCAGTACTTC
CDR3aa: CASSLSSSETQYF

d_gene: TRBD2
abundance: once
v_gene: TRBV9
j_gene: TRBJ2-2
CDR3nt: TGTGCCAGCAGCGTTCCGGGACTAAAGGTACCCGGGGAGCTGTTTTTT
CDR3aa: CASSVPGLKVPGELFF

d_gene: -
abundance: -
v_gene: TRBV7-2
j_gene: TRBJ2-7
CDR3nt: TGTGCCAGCAGCTTTCCCGGGGGCCGGGGTGAGCAGTACTTC
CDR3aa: CASSFPGGRGEQYF

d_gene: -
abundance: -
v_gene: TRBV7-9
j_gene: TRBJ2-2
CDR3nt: TGTGCCAGCAGCTTAGAGGGTCGGGGGAACACCGGGGAGCTGTTTTTT
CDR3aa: CASSLEGRGNTGELFF

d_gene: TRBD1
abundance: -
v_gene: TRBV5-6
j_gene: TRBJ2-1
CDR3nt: TGTGCCAGCAGCAGAGCCCAAGCGGGACAGGGTCAGTTCTTC
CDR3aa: CASSRAQAGQGQFF

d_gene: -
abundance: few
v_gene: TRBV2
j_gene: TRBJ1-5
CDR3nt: TGTGCCAGCAGTGGGACTTTTTTGCAGCCCCAGCATTTT
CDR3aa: CASSGTFLQPQHF

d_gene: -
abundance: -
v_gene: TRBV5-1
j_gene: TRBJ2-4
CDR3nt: TGCGCCAGCAGCGACCAATCCTCGTCAAACATTCAGTACTTC
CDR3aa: CASSDQSSSNIQYF

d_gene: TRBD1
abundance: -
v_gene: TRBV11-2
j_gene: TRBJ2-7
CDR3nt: TGTGCCAGCAGCACCCGGACAGGGGTGTCCTACGAGCAGTACTTC
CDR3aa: CASSTRTGVSYEQYF

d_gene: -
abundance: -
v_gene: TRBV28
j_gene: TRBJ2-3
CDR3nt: TGTGCCAGCAGTTCTTCCTACACGGACGTGAGCACAGATACGCAGTATTTT
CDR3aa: CASSSSYTDVSTDTQYF